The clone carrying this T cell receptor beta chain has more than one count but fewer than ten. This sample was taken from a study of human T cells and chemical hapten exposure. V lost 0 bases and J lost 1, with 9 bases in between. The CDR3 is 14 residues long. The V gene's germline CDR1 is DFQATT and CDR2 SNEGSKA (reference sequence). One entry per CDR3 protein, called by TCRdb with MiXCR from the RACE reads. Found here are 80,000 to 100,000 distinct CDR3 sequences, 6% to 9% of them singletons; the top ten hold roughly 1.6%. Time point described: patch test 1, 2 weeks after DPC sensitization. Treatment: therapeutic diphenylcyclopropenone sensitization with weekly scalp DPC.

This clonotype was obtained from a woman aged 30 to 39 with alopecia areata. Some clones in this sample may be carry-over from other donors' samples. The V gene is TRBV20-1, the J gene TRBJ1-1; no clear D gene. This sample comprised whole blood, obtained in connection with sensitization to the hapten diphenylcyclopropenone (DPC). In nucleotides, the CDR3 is TGCAGTGCTAGAGACGTTTCAGGGAACACTGAAGCTTTCTTT. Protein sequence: CSARDVSGNTEAFF.